These 7 T cell receptor beta chains were all obtained from the same sample, sequenced in a study of blood T cell repertoires in COVID-19. Assay used: immunoSEQ multiplex PCR; TCRdb lists only in-frame clones, some missing. The sample shows about 250,000 clones, more than 80% of them seen only once. The sequenced sample consisted of peripheral blood. These receptors all come from a human donor in a cohort sampled during active COVID-19.

The chain joins TRBV7-2 to TRBJ2-3, with D maybe TRBD2 (5 bases). V lost 2 bases, J lost 2 bases, and 8 bases lay in between. CDR1 is SGHTA, CDR2 FQGNSA, per germline. This CDR3 contains 14 residues. The CDR3 coding sequence is TGTGCCAGCAGCTTAATGGGAGACACAGATACGCAGTATTTT. Amino acid sequence: CASSLMGDTDTQYF.

The chain carries TRBV30 and TRBJ1-5; TRBD1 might be the D (5 bases). CDR1 and CDR2 from the germline V gene are GTSNPN and SVGIG (reference sequence). Trimming left V 1 base short and J 10 bases short, with 11 bases between. This CDR3 has 12 amino acids. CDR3 loop: CAWSGGDLPQHF. The CDR3 region has the DNA TGTGCCTGGAGTGGGGGCGATCTTCCCCAGCATTTT.

This chain connects TRBV6-5 to TRBJ1-1, with 7 positions matching TRBD1. Germline trimming cut 6 bases from V and 5 bases from J; bases unmatched to any gene: 9. The CDR3 runs to 14 residues. Looked up from germline, CDR1 is MNHEY and CDR2 is SVGAGI. CDR3 nucleotides: TGTGCCAGCAGGCCATACAGGGGAACGACTGAAGCTTTCTTT. It specifies CASRPYRGTTEAFF.

This CDR3 is CASSLGAVADTQYF. The DNA of the CDR3 is TGTGCCAGCAGCTTAGGGGCCGTTGCAGATACGCAGTATTTT. The chain uses TRBV7-8 and TRBJ2-3; D unclear. The CDR3 covers 14 residues. CDR1 is SGHVS and CDR2 is FQNEAQ in the germline V gene. With 1 base removed from V and 4 bases from J, the gap between germline ends came to 9 bases.

This chain joins TRBV27 and TRBJ2-7; 8 positions agree with TRBD1. Germline V lookup: CDR1 MNHEY, CDR2 SMNVEV (reference sequence). The trim removed 6 bases at V and 2 bases at J, leaving 6 bases unmatched. The CDR3 runs 14 residues. CDR3: CASSTDRVAYEQYF. The CDR3 coding sequence is TGTGCCAGCAGCACGGACAGGGTAGCCTACGAGCAGTACTTC.

The chain links TRBV27 to TRBJ2-3, with 9 bases matching TRBD1. In germline, CDR1 is MNHEY, CDR2 SMNVEV (reference sequence). J gave up 4 bases and V 1 base, and 9 bases lay outside the gene matches. CDR3 length equals 17 residues. The CDR3 DNA follows: TGTGCCAGCAGTTTATTCACCCAAGGACAGGGGTCAGATACGCAGTATTTT. It translates to CASSLFTQGQGSDTQYF.

CDR3 DNA: TGTGCCACCAGTGACCCACAGGGGGTCGGAGAGACCCAGTACTTC. Translating it yields CATSDPQGVGETQYF. J is TRBJ2-5 and V is TRBV24-1; 8 bases are shared with TRBD1. CDR1 is KGHDR, CDR2 SFDVKD, per germline. The V segment lost 4 bases and the J segment 4 bases; nucleotides outside the gene matches: 7. The CDR3 spans 15 residues.